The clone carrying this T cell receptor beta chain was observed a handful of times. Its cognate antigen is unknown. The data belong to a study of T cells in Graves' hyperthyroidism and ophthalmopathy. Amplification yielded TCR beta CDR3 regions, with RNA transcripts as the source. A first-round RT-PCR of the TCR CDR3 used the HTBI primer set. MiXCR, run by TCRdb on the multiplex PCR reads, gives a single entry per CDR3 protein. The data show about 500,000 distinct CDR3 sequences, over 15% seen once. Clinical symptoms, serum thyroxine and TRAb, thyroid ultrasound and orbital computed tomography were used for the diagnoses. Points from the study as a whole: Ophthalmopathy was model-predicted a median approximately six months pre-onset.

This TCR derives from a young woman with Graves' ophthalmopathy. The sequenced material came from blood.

In nucleotides, the CDR3 is TGCAGCGTTCTTGGGGTTAATGAAAAACTGTTTTTT. Translated: CSVLGVNEKLFF. The rearrangement links TRBV29-1 to TRBJ1-4; D is ambiguous. The CDR3 loop spans 12 amino acids. Trimming cost V 5 bases and J 4 bases, with 8 bases left between them. CDR1 SQVTM and CDR2 ANQGSEA come from the germline V gene. The complete variable domain, with remaining parts taken from reference TRBV29-1 and TRBJ1-4, reads SAVISQKPSRDICQRGTSLTIQCQVDSQVTMMFWYRQQPGQSLTLIATANQGSEATYESGFVIDKFPISRPNLTFSTLTVSNMSPEDSSIYLCSVLGVNEKLFFGSGTQLSVL.